These T cell receptor beta chains were read from a single sample in a study of shared T cell receptors in the human thymus. Using immunoSEQ multiplex PCR, the repertoire was profiled, and TCRdb retains in-frame clones only, with some absent. The table has about 660,000 clones, around 87% seen once; the top ten hold just under 0.0095%. The sample was also reused in another study, on human thymus T cells.

Source material: thymocytes. The origin of the receptors is a boy younger than two with a congenital heart defect. Each CDR3 is given with its conserved first and last residue. The D gene is left open where the match is weak. For some rows the clone size is stated as once, few or many, or as a class when expanded; others skip it.

V	J	D	size	DNA	CDR3
TRBV4-3	TRBJ2-3	NA	NA	TGCGCCAGCAGCCAAGGTGGGGGGAGGATAGATACGCAGTATTTT	CASSQGGGRIDTQYF
TRBV9	TRBJ2-7	NA	NA	TGTGCCAGCAGCGTATGTTATACTAGAGGACCCTACGAGCAGTACTTC	CASSVCYTRGPYEQYF
TRBV6-1	TRBJ2-7	TRBD1	NA	TGTGCCAGCAGTGTTTGGGGACAGGGTGAGGAGCAGTACTTC	CASSVWGQGEEQYF
TRBV2	TRBJ2-4	TRBD1	few	TGTGCCAGCAGTGAAAGCACGAGGGGGCGCATCAACATTCAGTACTTC	CASSESTRGRINIQYF
TRBV9	TRBJ2-7	NA	NA	TGTGCCAGCACCAGGAACGAGGGCTCCGACGAGCAGTACTTC	CASTRNEGSDEQYF
TRBV5-8	TRBJ2-7	NA	few	TGTGCCAGCAGCTCGTGGGCCCAGGGCTCCTACGAGCAGTACTTC	CASSSWAQGSYEQYF
TRBV7-2	TRBJ2-3	NA	NA	TGTGCCAGCAGCTTACCTAGGGGTACAGATACGCAGTATTTT	CASSLPRGTDTQYF
TRBV2	TRBJ2-1	TRBD1	few	TGTGCCAGCAGACCCAGGGGGACACGCTCCTACAATGAGCAGTTCTTC	CASRPRGTRSYNEQFF
TRBV7-3	TRBJ2-1	NA	NA	TGTGCCAGCAGCCTGGTTAGGACGGAGGATACCAATGAGCAGTTCTTC	CASSLVRTEDTNEQFF
TRBV30	TRBJ2-1	NA	few	TGTGCCTGGAGTGCGAGGGTGCATGAGCAGTTCTTC	CAWSARVHEQFF
TRBV7-2	TRBJ2-7	NA	NA	TGTGCCAGCAGCCCTTCGGGTTACTACTCCTACGAGCAGTACTTC	CASSPSGYYSYEQYF
TRBV27	TRBJ1-1	NA	NA	TGTGCCAGCAGTTTGCGTCCCTTGATTAGAGAGAACACTGAAGCTTTCTTT	CASSLRPLIRENTEAFF
TRBV7-9	TRBJ1-1	NA	NA	TGTGCCAGCAGCTTGAGGAATCGGACTGAAGCTTTCTTT	CASSLRNRTEAFF
TRBV5-5	TRBJ1-1	NA	NA	TGTGCCAGCAGCTTGGAGGGGGTGGTGAACACTGAAGCTTTCTTT	CASSLEGVVNTEAFF
TRBV9	TRBJ1-1	TRBD1	NA	TGTGCCAGCAGCCCTTGGACAGGGGGGCACACTGAAGCTTTCTTT	CASSPWTGGHTEAFF
TRBV7-8	TRBJ1-1	NA	NA	TGTGCCAGCAGCTTACCATTCACAGGGCACACTGAAGCTTTCTTT	CASSLPFTGHTEAFF
TRBV14	TRBJ2-5	TRBD1	NA	TGTGCCAGCAGCCAAGGGGACAGGGAACCCCCTCTAAAACAAGAGACCCAGTACTTC	CASSQGDREPPLKQETQYF
TRBV25-1	TRBJ2-5	TRBD2	NA	TGTGCCAGCAGACCCCCGACTAGCGGGCGGCAAGAGACCCAGTACTTC	CASRPPTSGRQETQYF
TRBV6-6	TRBJ1-6	NA	NA	TGTGCCAGCAGTTACTCCCCTGGCCCGACAAATTCACCCCTCCACTTT	CASSYSPGPTNSPLHF
TRBV6-6	TRBJ1-5	NA	NA	TGTGCCAGCAGTTACTCGGGAGGAGGTGTCAATCAGCCCCAGCATTTT	CASSYSGGGVNQPQHF
TRBV5-1	TRBJ2-3	TRBD1	NA	TGCGCCAGCAGCCCTGCCGGGACAGGGGTAGCATTCGAACGGGATACGCAGTATTTT	CASSPAGTGVAFERDTQYF
TRBV7-2	TRBJ1-1	NA	once	TGTGCCAGCAGCTTGGTGTCTAGGGGGAAGGCTGAAGCTTTCTTT	CASSLVSRGKAEAFF
TRBV4-1	TRBJ1-5	NA	NA	TGCGCCAGCAGCCACCTTAATAGCAATCAGCCCCAGCATTTT	CASSHLNSNQPQHF
TRBV14	TRBJ2-1	NA	NA	TGTGCCAGCAGCCATCCCGGGACTGAGGGGAATGAGCAGTTCTTC	CASSHPGTEGNEQFF
TRBV27	TRBJ2-7	TRBD2	NA	TGTGCCAGCAGAGCTAGCGGGGATCCCTACGAGCAGTACTTC	CASRASGDPYEQYF
TRBV30	TRBJ2-3	NA	NA	TGTGCCTGGTGGACACACGGTGTGGCATCTAGCACAGATACGCAGTATTTT	CAWWTHGVASSTDTQYF
TRBV4-1	TRBJ2-3	TRBD2	NA	TGCGCCAGCAGCCAGTATATGGGACGGGGAGGGGTCCCAGATACGCAGTATTTT	CASSQYMGRGGVPDTQYF
TRBV5-6	TRBJ2-1	TRBD2	NA	TGTGCCAGCAGCTTGGGGAGGACTAGAAGCTACAATGAGCAGTTCTTC	CASSLGRTRSYNEQFF
TRBV12-2	TRBJ2-3	NA	once	TGTGCAAGTCGCTTAGATTACAGGGGCACAGATACGCAGTATTTT	CASRLDYRGTDTQYF
TRBV4-3	TRBJ2-7	NA	NA	TGCGCCAGCAGCCCCTCCCTGGGCAGAATAACCTACGAGCAGTACTTC	CASSPSLGRITYEQYF
TRBV11-3	TRBJ2-3	TRBD1	NA	TGTGCCAGCAGCTTAGCGGACAGGGCTTATACGCAGTATTTT	CASSLADRAYTQYF
TRBV7-6	TRBJ2-7	TRBD2	NA	TGTGCCAGCAGCTTTGGCAGCGGGGGAGCGAACCCCTACGAGCAGTACTTC	CASSFGSGGANPYEQYF
TRBV20-1	TRBJ1-2	NA	once	TGCAGTGCTCCCCTCTATGGCTACACCTTC	CSAPLYGYTF
TRBV4-1	TRBJ1-4	NA	NA	TGCGCCAGCAGCCAAGGAGGGAGGAATGAAAAACTGTTTTTT	CASSQGGRNEKLFF
TRBV19	TRBJ1-1	NA	NA	TGTGCCAGCTCCAGCGGGCCAAAGATGAACACTGAAGCTTTCTTT	CASSSGPKMNTEAFF
TRBV27	TRBJ1-6	NA	NA	TGTGCCAGCAGTTTAACTTTGAGGGATCCCTTGAATTCACCCCTCCACTTT	CASSLTLRDPLNSPLHF
TRBV5-1	TRBJ2-2	NA	NA	TGCGCCAGCAGCTCGGTCGCAGAGCTGTTTTTT	CASSSVAELFF
TRBV29-1	TRBJ2-5	NA	NA	TGCAGCGTTGATTTAGGACTCGGTGAGGGAGCCCAGTACTTC	CSVDLGLGEGAQYF
TRBV5-1	TRBJ2-2	NA	NA	TGCGCCAGCAGCTTGGGGTGGGGGCGCGGAACCGGGGAGCTGTTTTTT	CASSLGWGRGTGELFF
TRBV20-1	TRBJ2-7	NA	NA	TGCAGTGCTAGAGGTAATATAGTGCAGTACTTC	CSARGNIVQYF
TRBV11-3	TRBJ2-1	NA	NA	TGTGCCAGCAGCCCTCGGACTCCGTTCGATGAGCAGTTCTTC	CASSPRTPFDEQFF
TRBV6-6	TRBJ2-7	TRBD1	NA	TGTGCCAGCAGCCCTGACGAGGACAGGCCTACCTACGAGCAGTACTTC	CASSPDEDRPTYEQYF
TRBV13	TRBJ2-5	TRBD2	NA	TGTGCCAGCAGGGCCCAGCAGCCCCCTGCGGGGGGACGAGAGACCCAGTACTTC	CASRAQQPPAGGRETQYF
TRBV4-2	TRBJ2-5	NA	once	TGTGCCAGCAGCCGGGCGGGTGGTGACGGGGGAGAAGAAGAGACCCAGTACTTC	CASSRAGGDGGEEETQYF
TRBV19	TRBJ2-1	NA	NA	TGTGCCAGTAGTAAGGGACTCCGTAGCTCCTACAATGAGCAGTTCTTC	CASSKGLRSSYNEQFF
TRBV28	TRBJ2-3	TRBD2	NA	TGTGCCAGCACTCCCTCCGGGACTAGCGGGACGGAGGCAGATACGCAGTATTTT	CASTPSGTSGTEADTQYF
TRBV28	TRBJ1-5	NA	few	TGTGCCAGCAGTTTAATCTCGGGCAGGGGTGGATATCAGCCCCAGCATTTT	CASSLISGRGGYQPQHF
TRBV28	TRBJ2-1	NA	NA	TGTGCCAGCAGTAACGGCGGGAAGAATGAGCAGTTCTTC	CASSNGGKNEQFF
TRBV18	TRBJ2-4	NA	once	TGTGCCAGCTCACCCCAGGGGAGCAAAAACATTCAGTACTTC	CASSPQGSKNIQYF
TRBV5-6	TRBJ1-3	TRBD1	few	TGTGCCAGCAGCTTAGCCCCGGGACAGAACTCTGGAAACACCATATATTTT	CASSLAPGQNSGNTIYF
TRBV5-1	TRBJ2-1	TRBD1	NA	TGCGCCAGCAGCTTGCAGGGGGATCAGTTCTTC	CASSLQGDQFF
TRBV14	TRBJ1-1	NA	NA	TGTGCCAGCAGCCAAGATTTGGAGGAGGCGAACACTGAAGCTTTCTTT	CASSQDLEEANTEAFF
TRBV4-1	TRBJ2-7	NA	NA	TGCGCCAGCAGCCGAGAAGACCGGGCCGCGGGTTACGAGCAGTACTTC	CASSREDRAAGYEQYF
TRBV6-5	TRBJ1-4	NA	NA	TGTGCCAGCAGTTACGGGCGCCGTAATGAAAAACTGTTTTTT	CASSYGRRNEKLFF
TRBV5-4	TRBJ2-4	TRBD2	NA	TGTGCCAGCAGCTTGCAAGCTGGCGGGGGGGCCAGATCCAAAAACATTCAGTACTTC	CASSLQAGGGARSKNIQYF